The entry below describes one TCR beta chain. The sample is drawn from a study of shared T cell receptors in the human thymus. This CDR3 comprises 16 residues. CDR1 MNHEY and CDR2 SVGAGI come from the germline V gene. Trimming took off 0 bases at V and 5 bases at J, with 17 bases between the two ends. Produced via immunoSEQ multiplex PCR; TCRdb's table is partial and in-frame only. The table lists approximately 730,000 clones, 70% to 90% of them singletons, with around 0.01% in the top ten. These same data were also listed under a study on human thymus T cells. As reported in that work: Thymus pieces cut out during corrective heart surgery were the tissue that was used. An apparent bias in V and J gene usage was seen in thymic and blood repertoires. Related research reported highly overlapping thymic repertoires among unrelated individuals.

Source material: thymocytes. This sequence originates from a girl less than two years old with a congenital heart defect. The chain joins TRBV6-5 to TRBJ2-7, with D possibly TRBD1 on 5 matching bases. The CDR3 region is CASSYSIVQGGHEQYF. CDR3 DNA: TGTGCCAGCAGTTACTCGATCGTCCAGGGTGGCCACGAGCAGTACTTC.